This T cell receptor beta chain was sequenced during a study of blood T cell repertoires in COVID-19. Overall study: In each case, the material was cDNA or gDNA derived from T cells, B-cell-depleted T cells, or PBMCs.

Germline V gene lookup returns CDR1 SGHTA and CDR2 FQGNSA. The CDR3 is made up of 15 amino acids. V shed 3 bases and J 2 bases; nucleotides not matched to a gene: 6. Authors' analysis steps: Reference gene primers were amplified, and this amplification served to estimate nucleated cell counts. Repertoires were generated with immunoSEQ multiplex PCR, while TCRdb's copy carries only in-frame clones and drops some. That table is the source of V, J and clone size, and D and trimming were worked out from the DNA. Among under 150,000 clones listed, approximately 84% were seen once. This clone was recorded once.

The sample comprised peripheral blood. The chain employs TRBV7-2 and TRBJ2-7; 8 bases map to TRBD2. The sequence was collected from a woman aged 60 to 75 with acute or convalescent COVID-19. CDR3 region: CASSLGGSGAYEQYF. In nucleotides, the CDR3 is TGTGCCAGCAGCTTGGGGGGTAGCGGGGCCTACGAGCAGTACTTC.